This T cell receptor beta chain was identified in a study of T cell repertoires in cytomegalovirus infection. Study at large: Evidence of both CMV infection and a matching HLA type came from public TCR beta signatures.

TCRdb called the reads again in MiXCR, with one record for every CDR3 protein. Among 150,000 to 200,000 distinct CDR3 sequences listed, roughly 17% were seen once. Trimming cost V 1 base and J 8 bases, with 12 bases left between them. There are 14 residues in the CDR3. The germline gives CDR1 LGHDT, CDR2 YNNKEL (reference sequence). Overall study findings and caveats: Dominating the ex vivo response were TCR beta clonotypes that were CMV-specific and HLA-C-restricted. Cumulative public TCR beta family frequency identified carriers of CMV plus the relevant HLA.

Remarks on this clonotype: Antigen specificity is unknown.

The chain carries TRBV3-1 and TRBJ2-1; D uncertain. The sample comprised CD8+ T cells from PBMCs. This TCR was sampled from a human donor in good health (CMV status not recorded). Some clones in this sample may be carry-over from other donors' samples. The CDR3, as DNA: TGTGCCAGCAGCCAAGGTGACATTCTCGATGAGCAGTTCTTC. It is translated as CASSQGDILDEQFF.